This is a list of T cell receptor beta chains from one sample in a study of T-cell reconstitution after alpha-beta-depleted transplantation in children. One entry per CDR3 protein results from TCRdb running MiXCR on the PCR reads. Of roughly 500,000 distinct CDR3 sequences listed, under 15% are singletons. Material: PBMCs from the stem cell graft donor, obtained from the stem cell graft. Receptors were obtained from a human donor who donated a stem cell graft to a child with combined immunodeficiency. The CDR3 runs from the conserved cysteine through the conserved F or W. D genes are given only for firm matches. The size field is filled for only some rows; it gives once, few, many or a size class.

TRBJ2-3 | TRBD2 | 14 | TRBV7-9 | - | CASNTGTSGGTQYF | TGTGCCAGCAACACAGGGACTAGCGGGGGGACGCAGTATTTT
TRBJ2-3 | - | 12 | TRBV30 | many | CAQGLSKDTQYF | TGTGCTCAGGGACTTTCCAAAGATACGCAGTATTTT
TRBJ2-5 | - | 16 | TRBV27 | - | CASSSRRGSSAETQYF | TGTGCCAGCAGTTCAAGACGGGGATCAAGTGCCGAGACCCAGTACTTC
TRBJ2-1 | - | 15 | TRBV7-9 | - | CASSGILDSYNEQFF | TGTGCCAGCAGCGGGATCTTAGACTCCTACAATGAGCAGTTCTTC
TRBJ2-2 | - | 14 | TRBV7-3 | many | CASSLGGHTGELFF | TGTGCCAGCAGCTTAGGAGGTCACACCGGGGAGCTGTTTTTT
TRBJ2-7 | - | 15 | TRBV6-2/TRBV6-3 | few | CASSSSWGRGDEQYF | TGTGCCAGCAGTTCCTCCTGGGGCAGGGGCGACGAGCAGTACTTC
TRBJ2-3 | TRBD1 | 16 | TRBV7-3 | - | CASRWTGGASTDTQYF | TGTGCCAGCAGGTGGACAGGGGGCGCTAGCACAGATACGCAGTATTTT
TRBJ2-1 | TRBD1 | 14 | TRBV9 | many | CASSVEGANNEQFF | TGTGCCAGCAGCGTAGAGGGGGCTAACAATGAGCAGTTCTTC
TRBJ2-1 | - | 21 | TRBV11-2 | - | CASSLYSLYRPKRPREGEQFF | TGTGCCAGCAGCTTATATTCCCTATATCGCCCCAAAAGGCCACGTGAAGGTGAGCAGTTCTTC
TRBJ2-2 | - | 17 | TRBV24-1 | - | CATSDRSLDAYTGELFF | TGTGCCACCAGTGACAGATCCCTTGACGCTTACACCGGGGAGCTGTTTTTT
TRBJ2-5 | TRBD2 | 16 | TRBV7-3 | few | CASSASGTSGQETQYF | TGTGCCAGCAGCGCCTCCGGGACTAGCGGACAAGAGACCCAGTACTTC
TRBJ1-1 | - | 13 | TRBV29-1 | many | CSVAPGHRTEAFF | TGCAGCGTTGCCCCGGGCCATAGAACTGAAGCTTTCTTT
TRBJ2-7 | TRBD2 | 15 | TRBV9 | few | CASSVGTSGRNEQYF | TGTGCCAGCAGCGTAGGGACTAGCGGGAGGAACGAGCAGTACTTC
TRBJ2-5 | - | 15 | TRBV27 | - | CASSSGAGSRETQYF | TGTGCCAGCAGTTCCGGGGCGGGTTCCCGTGAGACCCAGTACTTC
TRBJ2-7 | - | 16 | TRBV4-3 | - | CASSQDGGGTTYEQYF | TGCGCCAGCAGCCAAGATGGGGGAGGGACAACCTACGAGCAGTACTTC
TRBJ2-1 | TRBD2 | 15 | TRBV20-1 | many | CSARDGTSVYNEQFF | TGCAGTGCTAGAGATGGGACTAGCGTTTACAATGAGCAGTTCTTC
TRBJ2-3 | - | 11 | TRBV6-2/TRBV6-3 | few | CASTQGNTQYF | TGTGCCAGCACCCAGGGGAATACGCAGTATTTT
TRBJ2-3 | - | 15 | TRBV18 | - | CASSPVLSSTDTQYF | TGTGCCAGCTCACCGGTCCTCTCTAGCACAGATACGCAGTATTTT
TRBJ2-3 | - | 15 | TRBV5-1 | - | CASSLGGLRADTQYF | TGCGCCAGCAGCTTAGGAGGGCTCAGGGCAGATACGCAGTATTTT
TRBJ2-4 | TRBD2 | 17 | TRBV7-2 | many | CASSLVGGTSGRHIQYF | TGTGCCAGCAGCTTAGTAGGGGGGACTAGCGGGAGACACATTCAGTACTTC
TRBJ2-1 | TRBD1 | 11 | TRBV29-1 | - | CSVEQGNEQFF | TGCAGCGTCGAACAGGGGAATGAGCAGTTCTTC
TRBJ2-5 | - | 17 | TRBV5-5 | many | CASSLAVGGDQEETQYF | TGTGCCAGCAGCTTGGCCGTGGGAGGAGATCAAGAAGAGACCCAGTACTTC
TRBJ1-5 | - | 14 | TRBV7-9 | few | CASSFWGSNQPQHF | TGTGCCAGCAGCTTCTGGGGAAGCAATCAGCCCCAGCATTTT
TRBJ2-7 | TRBD1 | 15 | TRBV12-3/TRBV12-4 | few | CASTTGQGPLYEQYF | TGTGCCAGCACTACCGGACAGGGCCCCCTCTACGAGCAGTACTTC